The clone carrying this T cell receptor (beta chain) was recorded many times. What it binds is unknown. The data derive from a study of molecular identifiers for immune sequencing clone quantification. Points from the study as a whole: Spiked-in Jurkat TCR RNA corresponding to one cell was reported as detectable against more than 950,000 naive cells. The share of molecules held by clones above 20 RNA copies was over 99% in effector cells and under 1% in naive cells.

Each library that profiled naive CD8 cells came from 20,000 to 1,000,000 sorted cells with 10%, 30% or 50% RNA. Germline assignment: CDR1 SGHDT and CDR2 YYEEEE. CDR3 size: 14 residues. The V gene end was trimmed by 1 base and the J gene end by 3 bases; junction bases not matched to a gene: 2. TCRdb re-called the PCR reads with MiXCR, one entry per CDR3 protein. In the table there are about 54,000 distinct CDR3 sequences, 20% to 25% of which are singletons. The TCR originated in a human donor in good health. Some libraries in this study had Jurkat cell RNA spiked in. The material sequenced was naive CD8+ T cells from blood, with Jurkat cell RNA spiked in. Subset in this sample: FACS-sorted CD8+CD4-CCR7+CD45RA+ naive T cells. V is TRBV5-6 and J is TRBJ2-7; TRBD2 aligns across 9 bases. In nucleotides, the CDR3 is TGTGCCAGCAGCTTGATAGCGGGGGTCTACGAGCAGTACTTC. Translation: CASSLIAGVYEQYF. The full variable domain, rest sourced from reference TRBV5-6 and TRBJ2-7, is DAGVTQSPTHLIKTRGQQVTLRCSPKSGHDTVSWYQQALGQGPQFIFQYYEEEERQRGNFPDRFSGHQFPNYSSELNVNALLLGDSALYLCASSLIAGVYEQYFGPGTRLTVT.